The entry that follows covers one T cell receptor beta chain sequence. A single record per CDR3 protein comes from TCRdb applying MiXCR to the RT-PCR reads. The sample carries around 700,000 distinct CDR3 sequences, 14% recorded once. The CDR3 is 15 amino acids. Germline V gene lookup returns CDR1 SGHTA and CDR2 FQGTGA. The ends were cut back, 0 bases at V and 5 bases at J, with 10 bases in the middle. This clonotype originated in a female donor in good health, serving as a healthy control. The chain employs TRBV7-3 and TRBJ2-2; D might be TRBD1 or TRBD2, each matching 5 bases. The sample was memory CD4+ T cells from blood. The CDR3 DNA is TGTGCCAGCAGCTTAACCGGGGCCGGGACCGGGGAGCTGTTTTTT. The encoded protein is CASSLTGAGTGELFF.